The rows below give T cell receptor beta chains drawn from one sample of a study of blood T cell repertoires in COVID-19. TCRdb's table, derived via immunoSEQ multiplex PCR, lists solely in-frame clones and lacks some. The sample shows 210,000 or so clones, around nine tenths of them seen only once. The sequenced sample was peripheral blood. These receptors were taken from a man between 18 and 29 years old with active or convalescent COVID-19. Each CDR3 is given with its conserved first and last residue. The order of the fields is D gene, J gene, clone size, V gene, CDR3 length, CDR3 protein, CDR3 DNA. A D gene is named only where the DNA matches it firmly. Size is stated for part of the rows, as once, few or many counts, or as a class when the clone is expanded.

TRBD2 TRBJ2-5 once TRBV27 15 CASSFGGRAVETQYF TGTGCCAGCAGTTTCGGCGGGAGGGCCGTGGAGACCCAGTACTTC
. TRBJ1-2 . TRBV28 15 CASSLVSGTNYGYTF TGTGCCAGCAGTTTAGTTTCAGGGACTAACTATGGCTACACCTTC
. TRBJ2-7 once TRBV9 13 CASSVAPGNEQYF TGTGCCAGCAGCGTAGCCCCGGGAAACGAGCAGTACTTC
. TRBJ2-7 once TRBV7-8 16 CASSVASGQTSYEQYF TGTGCCAGCAGCGTAGCTTCAGGGCAAACATCCTACGAGCAGTACTTC
. TRBJ1-4 once TRBV18 16 CASSPQVRATNEKLFF TGTGCCAGCTCACCACAGGTGCGGGCGACTAATGAAAAACTGTTTTTT
TRBD1 TRBJ1-1 . TRBV19 14 CASRPGGGNTEAFF TGTGCCAGTAGACCAGGGGGTGGGAACACTGAAGCTTTCTTT
. TRBJ2-3 . TRBV7-3 13 CASSLSVADTQYF TGTGCCAGCAGCTTATCAGTTGCAGATACGCAGTATTTT
TRBD1 TRBJ2-5 . TRBV5-4 15 CASSVDRGQQETQYF TGTGCCAGCAGCGTAGACAGGGGACAACAAGAGACCCAGTACTTC
TRBD2 TRBJ2-7 . TRBV28 14 CASSSGTRGWEQYF TGTGCCAGCAGTTCCGGGACTAGGGGGTGGGAGCAGTACTTC
TRBD1 TRBJ1-2 . TRBV5-1 15 CASSSGQGTVYGYTF TGCGCCAGCAGCTCAGGACAGGGTACGGTCTATGGCTACACCTTC
. TRBJ1-6 once TRBV7-2 15 CASNRASEGGSPLHF TGTGCCAGCAACCGGGCGAGTGAAGGGGGATCACCCCTCCACTTT
TRBD1 TRBJ1-6 . TRBV19 14 CATTRTGGNSPLHF TGTGCCACCACCAGGACAGGAGGGAATTCACCCCTCCACTTT
. TRBJ2-2 . TRBV11-2 14 CASRQGAGTGELFF TGTGCCAGCAGACAAGGGGCAGGCACCGGGGAGCTGTTTTTT
TRBD1 TRBJ2-1 . TRBV6-1 11 CATATGTEQFF TGTGCCACCGCGACAGGGACTGAGCAGTTCTTC
TRBD1 TRBJ1-2 . TRBV5-6 11 CASSLTGIYTF TGTGCCAGCAGCCTGACAGGGATCTACACCTTC
TRBD1 TRBJ2-1 once TRBV6-5 15 CASSTTGTGYNEQFF TGTGCCAGCAGCACGACCGGGACAGGGTACAATGAGCAGTTCTTC
. TRBJ1-2 few TRBV30 13 CAWRAGVVGGYTF TGTGCCTGGAGAGCCGGGGTCGTCGGTGGCTACACCTTC
. TRBJ1-2 . TRBV6-6 13 CASSSELNYGYTF TGTGCCAGCAGCTCCGAACTGAACTATGGCTACACCTTC
TRBD2 TRBJ2-2 . TRBV5-4 17 CASSGLAGGANTGELFF TGTGCCAGCAGCGGACTAGCGGGAGGAGCGAACACCGGGGAGCTGTTTTTT
. TRBJ1-2 . TRBV24-1 14 CATSDYGQSHGYTF TGTGCCACCAGTGACTACGGACAGAGCCATGGCTACACCTTC
TRBD1 TRBJ2-7 . TRBV5-1 16 CASRVRPGQGSYEQYF TGCGCCAGCCGGGTGAGACCGGGACAGGGTTCCTACGAGCAGTACTTC
. TRBJ2-7 . TRBV5-1 14 CASSLNWRGYEQYF TGCGCCAGCAGCTTGAATTGGCGGGGCTACGAGCAGTACTTC
. TRBJ2-7 . TRBV7-8 15 CASSSLGLKPYEQYF TGTGCCAGCAGCTCCTTGGGACTGAAACCCTACGAGCAGTACTTC
. TRBJ2-1 . TRBV18 15 CASSHSSGISGEQFF TGTGCCAGCTCCCATTCGAGCGGCATTTCGGGGGAGCAGTTCTTC
. TRBJ1-2 . TRBV12-3/TRBV12-4 13 CASSIESGNGYTF TGTGCCAGCAGCATTGAATCAGGGAATGGCTACACCTTC
. TRBJ2-5 . TRBV24-1 14 CATSDAGPGETQYF TGTGCCACCAGTGATGCGGGTCCCGGAGAGACCCAGTACTTC
. TRBJ1-2 once TRBV6-5 15 CASSSVRGWDYGYTF TGTGCCAGCAGTTCGGTTCGCGGCTGGGACTATGGCTACACCTTC
. TRBJ1-1 once TRBV19 13 CASSSSQGTLAFF TGTGCCAGTAGTAGCTCACAGGGAACGTTGGCTTTCTTT
TRBD2 TRBJ2-5 . TRBV3-1/TRBV3-2 15 CASNRGLAGGETQYF TGTGCCAGCAACCGGGGACTAGCGGGAGGAGAGACCCAGTACTTC
. TRBJ2-7 few TRBV5-8 16 CASSWGLGEYSYEQYF TGTGCCAGCAGCTGGGGACTCGGGGAGTACTCCTACGAGCAGTACTTC
TRBD1 TRBJ1-2 . TRBV4-2 13 CASSPGTGDGYTF TGTGCCAGCAGCCCCGGGACAGGGGATGGCTACACCTTC
. TRBJ1-5 few TRBV18 13 CASSPHSDQPQHF TGTGCCAGCTCACCTCACAGTGACCAGCCCCAGCATTTT
. TRBJ2-1 . TRBV7-5 15 CARSLRATVYNEQFF TGTGCCAGAAGCTTAAGAGCGACAGTCTACAATGAGCAGTTCTTC
. TRBJ2-1 . TRBV19 18 CASSINLGGGPFHNEQFF TGTGCCAGTAGTATTAACCTAGGGGGAGGGCCTTTCCACAATGAGCAGTTCTTC
. TRBJ1-2 . TRBV25-1 13 CASSETWAYGYTF TGTGCCAGCAGTGAAACTTGGGCCTATGGCTACACCTTC
. TRBJ1-5 . TRBV6-2/TRBV6-3 18 CASSPPPTGVQSNQPQHF TGTGCCAGCAGTCCCCCGCCGACAGGCGTACAAAGCAATCAGCCCCAGCATTTT
TRBD1 TRBJ2-7 . TRBV30 13 CAWSWTGGYEQYF TGTGCCTGGAGTTGGACAGGGGGCTACGAGCAGTACTTC
. TRBJ1-6 . TRBV28 15 CASSFIRGRNSPLHF TGTGCCAGCAGTTTTATCAGGGGCAGGAATTCACCCCTCCACTTT
TRBD1 TRBJ1-1 many TRBV3-1/TRBV3-2 16 CASSHATGGSGTEAFF TGTGCCAGCAGCCATGCCACAGGGGGGTCGGGCACTGAAGCTTTCTTT
TRBD1 TRBJ1-2 . TRBV2 13 CATEYGTGRGYTF TGTGCCACCGAGTACGGGACAGGACGGGGCTACACCTTC
. TRBJ1-2 . TRBV7-3 13 CASSPDRRTSYTF TGTGCCAGCAGCCCTGACAGGCGGACAAGCTACACCTTC
. TRBJ1-6 . TRBV5-1 13 CASSLNGGSPLHF TGCGCCAGCAGCCTTAACGGGGGGTCACCCCTCCACTTT
TRBD2 TRBJ2-4 . TRBV13 19 CASSLGPLDPGLATNIQYF TGTGCCAGCAGCTTAGGCCCATTGGACCCAGGACTAGCGACCAACATTCAGTACTTC
TRBD1 TRBJ2-3 . TRBV28 15 CASTFFRGQYDTQYF TGTGCCAGCACCTTCTTTCGGGGACAGTATGATACGCAGTATTTT
. TRBJ1-5 . TRBV21-1 15 CASRKDRVGNQPQHF TGTGCCAGCAGGAAAGACAGGGTCGGCAATCAGCCCCAGCATTTT
. TRBJ2-2 . TRBV5-5 16 CASSWSDRENTGELFF TGTGCCAGCAGCTGGTCGGACAGAGAGAACACCGGGGAGCTGTTTTTT
TRBD1 TRBJ2-5 . TRBV5-4 15 CASSAGQGLEETQYF TGTGCCAGCAGTGCGGGACAGGGGTTAGAAGAGACCCAGTACTTC